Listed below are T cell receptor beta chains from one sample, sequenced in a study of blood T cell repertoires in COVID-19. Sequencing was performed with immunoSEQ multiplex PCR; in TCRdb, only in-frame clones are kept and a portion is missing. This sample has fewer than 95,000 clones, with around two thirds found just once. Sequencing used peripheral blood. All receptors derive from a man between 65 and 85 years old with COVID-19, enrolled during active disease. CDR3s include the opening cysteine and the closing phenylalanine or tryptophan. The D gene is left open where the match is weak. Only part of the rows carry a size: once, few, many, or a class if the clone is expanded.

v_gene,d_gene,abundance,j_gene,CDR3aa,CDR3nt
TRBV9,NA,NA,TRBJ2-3,CASSVGASHVTDTQYF,TGTGCCAGCAGCGTAGGGGCTAGCCATGTCACAGATACGCAGTATTTT
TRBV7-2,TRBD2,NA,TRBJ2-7,CASSLVGGRAGSYEQYF,TGTGCCAGCAGCTTAGTAGGTGGGAGGGCGGGGTCCTACGAGCAGTACTTC
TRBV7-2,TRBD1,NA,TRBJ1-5,CASSSRQGGRQPQHF,TGTGCCAGCAGCTCCCGGCAGGGGGGTCGACAGCCCCAGCATTTT
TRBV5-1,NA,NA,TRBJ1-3,CASSKRHGSGNTIYF,TGCGCCAGCAGCAAAAGACACGGCTCTGGAAACACCATATATTTT
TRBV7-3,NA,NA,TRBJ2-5,CASSPGTAGETQYF,TGTGCCAGCAGCCCAGGGACAGCGGGAGAGACCCAGTACTTC
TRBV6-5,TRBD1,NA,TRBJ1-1,CASSHRDRGEAFF,TGTGCCAGCAGTCACCGGGACAGGGGGGAAGCTTTCTTT
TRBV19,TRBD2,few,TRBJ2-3,CASTRREEDTQYF,TGTGCCAGTACACGGCGGGAGGAAGATACGCAGTATTTT
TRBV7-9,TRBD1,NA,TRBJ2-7,CASSRDRSSYEQYF,TGTGCCAGCAGCCGGGACAGAAGCTCCTACGAGCAGTACTTC
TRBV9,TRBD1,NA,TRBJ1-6,CASSVGGGQGIDNSPLHF,TGTGCCAGCAGCGTAGGGGGAGGACAGGGGATAGATAATTCACCCCTCCACTTT
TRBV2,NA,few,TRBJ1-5,CASTAGVVVSNQPQHF,TGTGCCAGCACGGCAGGGGTGGTGGTTAGCAATCAGCCCCAGCATTTT
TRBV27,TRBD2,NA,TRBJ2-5,CASSLFSGGLADQETQYF,TGTGCCAGCAGTTTATTTAGCGGGGGACTAGCGGATCAAGAGACCCAGTACTTC
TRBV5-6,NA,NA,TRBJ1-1,CASSTTTAAITEAFF,TGTGCCAGCAGCACCACCACAGCAGCTATTACTGAAGCTTTCTTT
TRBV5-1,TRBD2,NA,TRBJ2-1,CASSLGLAGAEQFF,TGCGCCAGCAGCTTGGGACTAGCGGGAGCTGAGCAGTTCTTC
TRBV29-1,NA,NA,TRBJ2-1,CSVDHQGNEQFF,TGCAGCGTTGATCACCAGGGAAATGAGCAGTTCTTC
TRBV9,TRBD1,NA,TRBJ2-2,CASSPLTGTGVTGELFF,TGTGCCAGCAGCCCTCTCACCGGGACAGGGGTCACCGGGGAGCTGTTTTTT
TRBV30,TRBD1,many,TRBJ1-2,CAGGQDYGYTF,TGTGCCGGGGGACAGGACTATGGCTACACCTTC
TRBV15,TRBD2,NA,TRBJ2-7,CATSRDSGGVDEQYF,TGTGCCACCAGCAGAGATAGTGGGGGGGTTGACGAGCAGTACTTC
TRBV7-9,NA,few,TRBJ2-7,CASSFVYYEQYF,TGTGCCAGCAGCTTCGTGTACTACGAGCAGTACTTC
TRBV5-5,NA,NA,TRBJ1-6,CASSLGVLWAYNSPLHF,TGTGCCAGCAGCTTGGGCGTTCTTTGGGCCTACAATTCACCCCTCCACTTT
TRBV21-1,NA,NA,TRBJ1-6,CASSKTRSGQGCSVSSPLHF,TGTGCCAGCAGCAAGACCCGCAGCGGGCAGGGTTGTAGTGTGAGTTCACCCCTCCACTTT
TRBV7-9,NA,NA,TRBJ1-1,CASSLTGRGTEAFF,TGTGCCAGCAGCCTAACAGGGAGAGGGACTGAAGCTTTCTTT
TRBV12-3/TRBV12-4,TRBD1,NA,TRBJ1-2,CASSPGAGGRYTF,TGTGCCAGCAGTCCCGGGGCAGGGGGCCGCTACACCTTC
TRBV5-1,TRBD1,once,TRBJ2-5,CASSLGDRGQETQYF,TGCGCCAGCAGCTTGGGGGACAGGGGACAAGAGACCCAGTACTTC
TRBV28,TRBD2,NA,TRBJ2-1,CASSPGTSGGFDEQFF,TGTGCCAGCAGTCCCGGGACTAGCGGTGGGTTTGATGAGCAGTTCTTC
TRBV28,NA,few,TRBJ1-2,CASSPNDGPLGYGYTF,TGTGCCAGCAGTCCTAACGATGGCCCTCTAGGCTATGGCTACACCTTC
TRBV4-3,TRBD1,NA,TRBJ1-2,CASSQGRGPYGYTF,TGCGCCAGCAGCCAGGGCAGGGGGCCCTATGGCTACACCTTC
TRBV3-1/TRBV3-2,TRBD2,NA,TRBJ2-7,CASTTSGSYEQYF,TGTGCCAGCACTACTAGCGGGAGTTACGAGCAGTACTTC
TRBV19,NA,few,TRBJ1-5,CASSIDYWGGSNQPQHF,TGTGCCAGTAGTATAGACTACTGGGGGGGGAGCAATCAGCCCCAGCATTTT
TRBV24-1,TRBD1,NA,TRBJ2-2,CATGQGNTGELFF,TGTGCCACCGGACAGGGGAACACCGGGGAGCTGTTTTTT
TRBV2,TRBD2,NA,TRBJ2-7,CASTFISGRGGEQYF,TGTGCCAGCACGTTCATTAGCGGGAGAGGGGGCGAGCAGTACTTC
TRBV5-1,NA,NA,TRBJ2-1,CASRPDSGLDYGNEQFF,TGCGCCAGCAGACCGGACTCGGGACTGGATTACGGTAATGAGCAGTTCTTC
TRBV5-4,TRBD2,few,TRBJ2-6,CASSQGLAGDGANVLTF,TGTGCCAGCAGCCAGGGACTAGCGGGAGATGGGGCCAACGTCCTGACTTTC
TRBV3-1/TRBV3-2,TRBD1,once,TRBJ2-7,CASSQTGQGSYEQYF,TGTGCCAGCAGCCAAACGGGACAGGGTTCCTACGAGCAGTACTTC
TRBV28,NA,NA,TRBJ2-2,CASSPPGLGGLTGELFF,TGTGCCAGCAGCCCCCCGGGACTCGGGGGACTTACCGGGGAGCTGTTTTTT
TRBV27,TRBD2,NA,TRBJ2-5,CASSLRTGTSRETQYF,TGTGCCAGCAGTTTACGTACCGGGACTAGCAGGGAGACCCAGTACTTC
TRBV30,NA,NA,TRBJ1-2,CAWGGINYGYTF,TGTGCCTGGGGGGGCATAAACTATGGCTACACCTTC
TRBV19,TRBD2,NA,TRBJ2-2,CASSPRLATNTGELFF,TGTGCCAGTAGTCCCCGACTAGCAACGAACACCGGGGAGCTGTTTTTT
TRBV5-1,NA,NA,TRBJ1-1,CASSEGTQTEAFF,TGCGCCAGCAGCGAGGGGACACAAACTGAAGCTTTCTTT
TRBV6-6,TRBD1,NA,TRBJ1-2,CASSRPGQGDYGYTF,TGTGCCAGCAGTCGCCCGGGACAGGGAGACTATGGCTACACCTTC
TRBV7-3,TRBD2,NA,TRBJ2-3,CASQPGTSGRTDTQYF,TGTGCCAGCCAACCCGGGACTAGCGGGAGAACAGATACGCAGTATTTT
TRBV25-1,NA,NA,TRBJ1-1,CASSLTAAEAFF,TGTGCCAGCAGTTTAACGGCGGCTGAAGCTTTCTTT
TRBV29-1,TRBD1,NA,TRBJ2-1,CSVLRDRYNEQFF,TGCAGCGTACTCCGGGACAGATACAATGAGCAGTTCTTC
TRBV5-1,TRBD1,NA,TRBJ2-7,CASSLGQGDDEQYF,TGCGCCAGCAGCTTAGGACAGGGAGACGACGAGCAGTACTTC
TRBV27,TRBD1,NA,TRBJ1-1,CASSLSTGVETEAFF,TGTGCCAGCAGTTTATCGACAGGGGTGGAGACTGAAGCTTTCTTT
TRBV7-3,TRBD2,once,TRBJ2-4,CASSLAGGRDIQYF,TGTGCCAGCAGCCTAGCGGGAGGGCGGGACATTCAGTACTTC
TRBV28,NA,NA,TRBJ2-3,CASRGWTSTDTQYF,TGTGCCAGCAGAGGATGGACTAGCACAGATACGCAGTATTTT
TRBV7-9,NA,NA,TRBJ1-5,CASSLAYGGANNQPQHF,TGTGCCAGCAGCTTAGCGTATGGAGGAGCTAACAATCAGCCCCAGCATTTT
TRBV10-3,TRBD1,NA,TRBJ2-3,CAISEYGQGGTDTQYF,TGTGCCATCAGTGAATACGGACAGGGGGGCACAGATACGCAGTATTTT
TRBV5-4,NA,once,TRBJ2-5,CASSYGSRAETQYF,TGTGCCAGCAGCTATGGCTCGAGGGCAGAGACCCAGTACTTC
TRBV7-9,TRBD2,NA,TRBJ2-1,CASSPGLAGGPYNEQFF,TGTGCCAGCAGCCCCGGACTAGCGGGAGGTCCCTACAATGAGCAGTTCTTC
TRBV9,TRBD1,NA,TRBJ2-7,CASSLRVGTGKQYF,TGTGCCAGCAGCCTAAGAGTAGGGACAGGGAAGCAGTACTTC
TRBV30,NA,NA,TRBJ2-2,CAWSPGMFGTGELFF,TGTGCCTGGAGTCCAGGGATGTTTGGAACCGGGGAGCTGTTTTTT
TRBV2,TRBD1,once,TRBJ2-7,CASSEVYRGYEQYF,TGTGCCAGCAGTGAAGTATACAGGGGGTACGAGCAGTACTTC
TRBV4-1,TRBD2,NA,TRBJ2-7,CASSQIGTSGDYYEQYF,TGCGCCAGCAGCCAAATCGGGACTAGCGGTGACTACTACGAGCAGTACTTC
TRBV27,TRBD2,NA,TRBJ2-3,CASSPPWTSGLTDTQYF,TGTGCCAGCAGCCCCCCCTGGACTAGCGGGCTCACAGATACGCAGTATTTT